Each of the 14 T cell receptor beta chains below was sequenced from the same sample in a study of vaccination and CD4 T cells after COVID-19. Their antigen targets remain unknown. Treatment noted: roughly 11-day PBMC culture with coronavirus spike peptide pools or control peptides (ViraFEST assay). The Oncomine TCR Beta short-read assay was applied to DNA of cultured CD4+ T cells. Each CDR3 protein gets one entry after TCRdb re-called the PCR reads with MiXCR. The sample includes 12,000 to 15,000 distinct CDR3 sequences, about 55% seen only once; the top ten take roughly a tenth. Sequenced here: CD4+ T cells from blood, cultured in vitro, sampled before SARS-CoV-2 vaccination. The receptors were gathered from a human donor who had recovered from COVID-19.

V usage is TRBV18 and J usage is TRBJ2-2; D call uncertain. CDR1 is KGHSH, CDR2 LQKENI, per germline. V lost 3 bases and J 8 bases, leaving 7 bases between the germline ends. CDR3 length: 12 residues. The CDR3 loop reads CASSPQPGELFF. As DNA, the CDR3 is TGTGCCAGCTCACCCCAGCCTGGGGAGCTGTTTTTT. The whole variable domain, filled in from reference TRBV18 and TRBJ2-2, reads NAGVMQNPRHLVRRRGQEARLRCSPMKGHSHVYWYRQLPEEGLKFMVYLQKENIIDESGMPKERFSAEFPKEGPSILRIQQVVRGDSAAYFCASSPQPGELFFGEGSRLTVL.

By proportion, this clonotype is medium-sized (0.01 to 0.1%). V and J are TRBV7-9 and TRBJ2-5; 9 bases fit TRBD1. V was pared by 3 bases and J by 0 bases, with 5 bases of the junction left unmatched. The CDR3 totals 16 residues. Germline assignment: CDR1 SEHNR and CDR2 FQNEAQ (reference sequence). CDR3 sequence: CASSFSTGGYQETQYF. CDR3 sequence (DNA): TGTGCCAGCAGCTTTTCGACAGGGGGGTACCAAGAGACCCAGTACTTC.

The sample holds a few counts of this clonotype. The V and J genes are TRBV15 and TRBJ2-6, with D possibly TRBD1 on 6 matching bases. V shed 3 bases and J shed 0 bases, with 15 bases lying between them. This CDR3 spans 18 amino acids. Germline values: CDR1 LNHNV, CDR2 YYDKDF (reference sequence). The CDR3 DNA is TGTGCCACCAGCAGGGGGGCAGGGGTAAACTCTGGGGCCAACGTCCTGACTTTC. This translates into CATSRGAGVNSGANVLTF.

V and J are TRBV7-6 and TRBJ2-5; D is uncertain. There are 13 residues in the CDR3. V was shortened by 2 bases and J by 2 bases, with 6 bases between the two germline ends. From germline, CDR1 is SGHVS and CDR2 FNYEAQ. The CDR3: CASSLSQQETQYF. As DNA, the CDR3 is TGTGCCAGCAGCTTAAGCCAACAAGAGACCCAGTACTTC.

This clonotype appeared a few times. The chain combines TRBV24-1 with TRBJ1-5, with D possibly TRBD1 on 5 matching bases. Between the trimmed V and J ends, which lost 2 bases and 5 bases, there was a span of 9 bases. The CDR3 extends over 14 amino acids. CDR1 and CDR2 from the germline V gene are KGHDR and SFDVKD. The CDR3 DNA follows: TGTGCCACCAGTGATTCCTGGGGCGATCAGCCCCAGCATTTT. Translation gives CATSDSWGDQPQHF.

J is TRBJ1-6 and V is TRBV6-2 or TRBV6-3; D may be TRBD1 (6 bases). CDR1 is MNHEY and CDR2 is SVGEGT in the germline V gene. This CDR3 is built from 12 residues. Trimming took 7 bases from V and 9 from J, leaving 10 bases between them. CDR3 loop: CASTNRASPLHF. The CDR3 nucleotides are TGTGCCAGCACCAACAGGGCTTCACCCCTCCACTTT.

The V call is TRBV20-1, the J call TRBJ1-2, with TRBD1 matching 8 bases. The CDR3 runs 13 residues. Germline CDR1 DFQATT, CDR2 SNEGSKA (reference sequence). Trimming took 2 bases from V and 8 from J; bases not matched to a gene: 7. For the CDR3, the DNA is TGCAGTGCTAGATCGACAGGGGTCGAGGGCTACACCTTC. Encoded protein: CSARSTGVEGYTF.

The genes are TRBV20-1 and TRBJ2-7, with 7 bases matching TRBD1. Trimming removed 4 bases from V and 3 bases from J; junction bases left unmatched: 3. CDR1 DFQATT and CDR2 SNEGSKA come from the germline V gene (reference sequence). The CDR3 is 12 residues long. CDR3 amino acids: CSATRDSYEQYF. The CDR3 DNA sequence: TGCAGTGCTACTCGGGACAGCTACGAGCAGTACTTC.

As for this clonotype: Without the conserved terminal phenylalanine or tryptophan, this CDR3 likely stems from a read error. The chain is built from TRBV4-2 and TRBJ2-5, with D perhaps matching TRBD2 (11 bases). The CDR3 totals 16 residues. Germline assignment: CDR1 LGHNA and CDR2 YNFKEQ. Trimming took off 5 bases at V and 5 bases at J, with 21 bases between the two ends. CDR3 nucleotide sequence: TGTGCCAGCAGCACCAGACTAGCGGGACAGGGGGAGACCCAGTACTAC. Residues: CASSTRLAGQGETQYY.

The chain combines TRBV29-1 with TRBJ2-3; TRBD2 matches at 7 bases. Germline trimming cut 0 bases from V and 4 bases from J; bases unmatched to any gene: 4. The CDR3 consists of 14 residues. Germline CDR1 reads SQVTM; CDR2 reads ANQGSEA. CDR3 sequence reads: CSVEEIRGADTQYF. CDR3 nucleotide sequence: TGCAGCGTTGAAGAAATACGGGGGGCAGATACGCAGTATTTT.

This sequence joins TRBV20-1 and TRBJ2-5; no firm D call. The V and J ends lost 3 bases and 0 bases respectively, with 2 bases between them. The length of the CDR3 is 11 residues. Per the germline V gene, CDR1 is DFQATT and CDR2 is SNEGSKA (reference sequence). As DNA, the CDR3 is TGCAGTGCTAGCCACCAAGAGACCCAGTACTTC. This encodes CSASHQETQYF.

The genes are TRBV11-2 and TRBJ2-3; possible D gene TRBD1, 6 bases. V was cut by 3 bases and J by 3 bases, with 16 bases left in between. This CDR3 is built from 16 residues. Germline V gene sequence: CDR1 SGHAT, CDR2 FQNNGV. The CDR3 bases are TGTGCCAGCAGCTTCGATTATGCGAGGGGGACAGATACGCAGTATTTT. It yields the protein CASSFDYARGTDTQYF.

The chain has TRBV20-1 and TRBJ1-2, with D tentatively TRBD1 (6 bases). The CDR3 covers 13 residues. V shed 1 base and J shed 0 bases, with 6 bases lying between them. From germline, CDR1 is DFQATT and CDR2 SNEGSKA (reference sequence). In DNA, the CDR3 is TGCAGTGCTAGAGGACAGGCTAACTATGGCTACACCTTC. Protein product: CSARGQANYGYTF.

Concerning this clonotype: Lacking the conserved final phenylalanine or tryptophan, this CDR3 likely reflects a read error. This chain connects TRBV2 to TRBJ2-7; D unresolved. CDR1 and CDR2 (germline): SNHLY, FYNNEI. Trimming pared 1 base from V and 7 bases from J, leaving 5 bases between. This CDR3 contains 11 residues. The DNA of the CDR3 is TGTGCCAGCAGTGAAGGCGGTGAGCAGTACCTC. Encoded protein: CASSEGGEQYL.